This T cell receptor beta chain appears in the sequencing data of a study of neoadjuvant anti-PD-1 for oral cavity cancer. For the study at large: Patients without progression got a fourth dose around day 43.

Most PBMC samples had 480 ng input DNA in six replicates. Sequencing used immunoSEQ multiplex PCR; TCRdb keeps in-frame clones, though not all of them. This sample has fewer than 90,000 clones, with 70% to 85% found just once. Germline-derived CDR1 and CDR2 are ENHRY and SYGVKD. V was shortened by 6 bases and J by 6 bases, with 14 bases between the two germline ends. The CDR3 totals 14 residues. This clonotype originated in a person aged 35 to 85 with oral cavity squamous cell carcinoma. The genes are TRBV10-3 and TRBJ2-2; the D gene is possibly TRBD2 (5 bases). The material was PBMCs, obtained before nivolumab (anti-PD-1) treatment. The CDR3 sequence: CAIRARDFAGELFF. CDR3 nucleotides: TGTGCCATCAGGGCCCGGGATTTTGCCGGGGAGCTGTTTTTT.